This TCR beta chain was identified during a study of shared clonotypes between healthy human individuals. The protocol was immunoSEQ multiplex PCR, while the TCRdb copy is restricted to in-frame clones and leaves out a portion. The sample has some 980,000 clones, roughly 72% seen once; the top ten hold nearly 1.5%. Trimming stripped 4 bases from V and 0 bases from J, with 13 bases between. The germline V gene has CDR1 SGHNT and CDR2 YYREEE (reference sequence). The CDR3 is made up of 15 amino acids. J is TRBJ1-1 and V is TRBV5-4; maybe TRBD1 (5 bases). Sequenced: memory CD4+ T cells sorted from blood. Subset noted: CD45RA-negative fraction. The sequence was collected from a man younger than 35 in good health. The DNA for the CDR3 is TGTGCCAGCAGCAGGTCGGGGGGTTTGAACACTGAAGCTTTCTTT. The encoded protein is CASSRSGGLNTEAFF. The variable domain in full, completed from reference TRBV5-4 and TRBJ1-1, reads ETGVTQSPTHLIKTRGQQVTLRCSSQSGHNTVSWYQQALGQGPQFIFQYYREEENGRGNFPPRFSGLQFPNYSSELNVNALELDDSALYLCASSRSGGLNTEAFFGQGTRLTVV.